In this sample, the clone carrying this T cell receptor beta chain turned up a few times. The data belong to a study of CDR3 diversity in severe acne. MiXCR, applied by TCRdb to the PCR reads, yields one record per CDR3 protein. The profile shows over 100,000 distinct CDR3 sequences, roughly 51% of them singletons. The trim removed 5 bases at V and 3 bases at J, leaving 5 bases unmatched. Per germline, CDR1 SGDLS and CDR2 YYNGEE. CDR3 length: 14 residues. The V gene is TRBV9, the J gene TRBJ1-3; 7 bases agree with TRBD1. The sample consisted of blood. The TCR was taken from a male donor with acne. The CDR3 DNA is TGTGCCAGCAGTACAGGGGACATTGGAAACACCATATATTTT. Protein sequence: CASSTGDIGNTIYF.